This record looks at one TCR beta chain sequence and its context. Its antigen is unknown. The sample comes from a study of cytomegalovirus exposure and HLA in healthy donors. Study-level results: For most subjects, TCR beta sequences were reported to predict HLA-A and HLA-B alleles with accuracy. Diagnosis of cytomegalovirus status made by the classifier reportedly showed high specificity and sensitivity.

With 8 bases clipped from V and 4 bases from J, the junction kept 13 bases outside the gene matches. Germline values: CDR1 LNHDA, CDR2 SQIVND (reference sequence). There are 15 residues in the CDR3. PCR involved 60 Vbeta and 13 Jbeta primers. Produced via immunoSEQ multiplex PCR; TCRdb's table is partial and in-frame only. The sample has about 180,000 clones, 65% to 80% seen once. This TCR derives from a woman in her thirties in good health and CMV-seropositive. The sample consisted of PBMCs. The chain carries TRBV19 and TRBJ1-2; 7 positions match TRBD1. In DNA form, the CDR3 reads TGTGCCAGTGAACAGCTAGGGGCAGGGGGCTATGGCTACACCTTC. Translated, it gives CASEQLGAGGYGYTF.